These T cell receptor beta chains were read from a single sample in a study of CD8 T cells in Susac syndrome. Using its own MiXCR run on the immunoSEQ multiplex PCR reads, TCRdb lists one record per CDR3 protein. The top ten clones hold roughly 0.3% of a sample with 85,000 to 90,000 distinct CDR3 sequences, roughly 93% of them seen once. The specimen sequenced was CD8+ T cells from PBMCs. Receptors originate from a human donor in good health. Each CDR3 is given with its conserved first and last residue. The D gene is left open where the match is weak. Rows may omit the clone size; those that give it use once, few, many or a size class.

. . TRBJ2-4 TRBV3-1 TGTGCCAGCAGCCAAGGGGTCCGGTGGGACATTCAGTACTTC CASSQGVRWDIQYF
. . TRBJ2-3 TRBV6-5 TGTGCCAGCAGTTCCGGCCTACTCACAGATACGCAGTATTTT CASSSGLLTDTQYF
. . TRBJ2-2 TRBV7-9 TGTGCCAGCAGCGACGGGACACAGAACACCGGGGAGCTGTTTTTT CASSDGTQNTGELFF
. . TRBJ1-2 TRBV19 TGTGCCAGTAGTATAGTCCCGGGGGCGCGAGGCTACACCTTC CASSIVPGARGYTF
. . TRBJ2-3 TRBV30 TGTGCCTGGAGTCCAACCTTGGATACGCAGTATTTT CAWSPTLDTQYF
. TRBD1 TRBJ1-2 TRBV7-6 TGTGCCAGCAGTCAAACAGGGGGCGCGTTTGGCTACACCTTC CASSQTGGAFGYTF
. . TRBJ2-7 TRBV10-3 TGTGCCATCAGTGAGGGACAGCGCTACGAGCAGTACTTC CAISEGQRYEQYF
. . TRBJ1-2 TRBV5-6 TGTGCCAGTCCCTTAGGGGGGCCAGGGTATGGCTACACCTTC CASPLGGPGYGYTF
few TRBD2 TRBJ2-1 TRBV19 TGTGCCAGTAGTCGGACTAGCGACATATTTTACAATGAGCAGTTCTTC CASSRTSDIFYNEQFF
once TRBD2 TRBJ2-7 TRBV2 TGTGCCAGCAACTATGGGGGGGACTACGAGCAGTACTTC CASNYGGDYEQYF
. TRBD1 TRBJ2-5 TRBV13 TGTGCCAGCAGCTCCGGGACAGGGAGAGAGACCCAGTACTTC CASSSGTGRETQYF
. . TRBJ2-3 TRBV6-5 TGTGCCAGCAGTTCCTTTCTACCGGGACCCAGCACAGATACGCAGTATTTT CASSSFLPGPSTDTQYF
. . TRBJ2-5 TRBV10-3 TGTGCCATCAGTGAGCCTGGGTCTTGGGAGACCCAGTACTTC CAISEPGSWETQYF
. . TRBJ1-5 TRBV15 TGTGCCACCAGCAGAGATCTAGGGGGGGGTCAGCCCCAGCATTTT CATSRDLGGGQPQHF
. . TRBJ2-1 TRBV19 TGTGCCAGTAGTCGGGGGGCGAGTCATCTCTACAATGAGCAGTTCTTC CASSRGASHLYNEQFF
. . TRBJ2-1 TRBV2 TGTGCCAGCAGTGAAGCGCCGAAGAGGACTGCTGGTAATGAGCAGTTCTTC CASSEAPKRTAGNEQFF
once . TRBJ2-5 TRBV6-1 TGTGCCAGCAGTGAAGAACCGGTTCCCAGCGGGGAGACCCAGTACTTC CASSEEPVPSGETQYF
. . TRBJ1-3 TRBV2 TGTGCCAGCAGGGGAAACACCATATATTTT CASRGNTIYF